This T cell receptor beta chain appears in the sequencing data of a study of blood T cell repertoires in COVID-19. The overall study: Samples taken during acute and convalescent COVID-19 were collected in the United States, Italy and Spain. T cells, B-cell-depleted T cells, or PBMCs provided the cDNA or gDNA that served as material.

The CDR3 totals 15 residues. The germline V gene encodes CDR1 LNHDA and CDR2 SQIVND (reference sequence). V was cut by 0 bases and J by 2 bases, with 8 bases left in between. Original handling: Amplification of reference gene primers was used by the study to estimate nucleated cell counts. The method was immunoSEQ multiplex PCR; TCRdb's version includes in-frame clones alone and lacks a portion of them. V, J and clone size reflect that table, while D and trimming were determined from the DNA. The table lists 85,000 to 100,000 clones, just over 90% of them singletons. The chain uses TRBV19 and TRBJ1-5; D unclear. This receptor was identified in a man in his 60s with acute or convalescent COVID-19. The sequenced material came from peripheral blood. CDR3 in amino acids: CASSIDLSGNQPQHF. The CDR3 DNA follows: TGTGCCAGTAGTATAGATCTATCGGGCAATCAGCCCCAGCATTTT.